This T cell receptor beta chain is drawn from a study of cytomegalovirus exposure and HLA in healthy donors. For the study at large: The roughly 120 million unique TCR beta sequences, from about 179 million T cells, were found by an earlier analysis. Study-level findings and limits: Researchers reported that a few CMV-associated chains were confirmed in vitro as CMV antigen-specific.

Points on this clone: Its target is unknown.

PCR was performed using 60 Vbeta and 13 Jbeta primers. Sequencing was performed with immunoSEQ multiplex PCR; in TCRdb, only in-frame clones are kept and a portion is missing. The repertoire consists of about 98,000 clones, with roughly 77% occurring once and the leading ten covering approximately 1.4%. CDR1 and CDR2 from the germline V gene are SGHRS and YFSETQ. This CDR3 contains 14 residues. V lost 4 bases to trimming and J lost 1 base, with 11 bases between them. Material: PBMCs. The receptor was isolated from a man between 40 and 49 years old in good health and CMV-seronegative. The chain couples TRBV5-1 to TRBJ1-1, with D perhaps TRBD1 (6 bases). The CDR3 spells CASSRTATNTEAFF. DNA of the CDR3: TGCGCCAGCAGCCGGACAGCCACGAACACTGAAGCTTTCTTT. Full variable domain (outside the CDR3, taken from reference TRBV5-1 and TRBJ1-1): KAGVTQTPRYLIKTRGQQVTLSCSPISGHRSVSWYQQTPGQGLQFLFEYFSETQRNKGNFPGRFSGRQFSNSRSEMNVSTLELGDSALYLCASSRTATNTEAFFGQGTRLTVV.